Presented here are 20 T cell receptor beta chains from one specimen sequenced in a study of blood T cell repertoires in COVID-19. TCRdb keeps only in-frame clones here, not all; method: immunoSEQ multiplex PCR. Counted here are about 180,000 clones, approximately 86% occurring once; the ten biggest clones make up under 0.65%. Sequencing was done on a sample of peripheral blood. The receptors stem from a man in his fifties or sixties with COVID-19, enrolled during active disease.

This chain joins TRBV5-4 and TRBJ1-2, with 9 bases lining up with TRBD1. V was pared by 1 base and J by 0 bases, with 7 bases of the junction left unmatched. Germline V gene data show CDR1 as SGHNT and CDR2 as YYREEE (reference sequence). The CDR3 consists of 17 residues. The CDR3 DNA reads TGTGCCAGCAGCTTGACCGGGACAGGGTTTGCTAACTATGGCTACACCTTC. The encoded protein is CASSLTGTGFANYGYTF.

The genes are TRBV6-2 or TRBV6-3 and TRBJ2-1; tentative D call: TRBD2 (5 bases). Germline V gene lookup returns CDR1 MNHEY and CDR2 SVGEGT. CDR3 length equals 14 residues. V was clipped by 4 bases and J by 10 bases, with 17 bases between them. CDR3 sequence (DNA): TGTGCCAGCAGTTGGGATACTAGGTTTGGCGAGCAGTTCTTC. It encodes CASSWDTRFGEQFF.

The CDR3 spells CASSGGAATNYGYTF. Here the CDR3 DNA reads TGTGCCAGTAGTGGGGGGGCAGCCACTAACTATGGCTACACCTTC. The V gene is TRBV19, the J gene TRBJ1-2; D possibly corresponds to TRBD1 (6 bases). V was cut by 5 bases and J by 0 bases, with 13 bases left in between. The CDR3 loop spans 15 amino acids. Germline V gives CDR1 LNHDA, CDR2 SQIVND (reference sequence).

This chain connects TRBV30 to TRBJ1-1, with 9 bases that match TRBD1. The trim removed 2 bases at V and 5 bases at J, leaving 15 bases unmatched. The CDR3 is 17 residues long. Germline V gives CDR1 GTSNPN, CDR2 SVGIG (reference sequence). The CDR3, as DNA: TGTGCCTGGAGTCGGTCATTAACCGGGACAGGGAAGACTGAAGCTTTCTTT. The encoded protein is CAWSRSLTGTGKTEAFF.

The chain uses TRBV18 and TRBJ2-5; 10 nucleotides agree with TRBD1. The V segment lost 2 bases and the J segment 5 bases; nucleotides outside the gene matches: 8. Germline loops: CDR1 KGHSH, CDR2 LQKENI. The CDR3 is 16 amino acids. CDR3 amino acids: CASSPTGQGSGETQYF. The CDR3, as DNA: TGTGCCAGCTCACCAACGGGACAGGGGTCGGGGGAGACCCAGTACTTC.

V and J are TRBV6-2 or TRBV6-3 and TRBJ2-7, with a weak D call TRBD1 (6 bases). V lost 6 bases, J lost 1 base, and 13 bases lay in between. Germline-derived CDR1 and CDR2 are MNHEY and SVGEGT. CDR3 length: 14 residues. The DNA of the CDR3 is TGTGCCAGCAGCGGACAGCCACTATCCTACGAGCAGTACTTC. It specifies CASSGQPLSYEQYF.

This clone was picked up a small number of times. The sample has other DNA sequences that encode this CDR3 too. The CDR3 reads CASSFGQGGYTF. The CDR3 DNA sequence: TGTGCCAGCAGCTTTGGACAGGGAGGCTACACCTTC. The V gene is TRBV7-9, the J gene TRBJ1-2; 8 bases fit TRBD1. Germline loops: CDR1 SEHNR, CDR2 FQNEAQ (reference sequence). This CDR3 comprises 12 residues. The ends lost 3 bases at V and 8 bases at J; junction bases unmatched: 2.

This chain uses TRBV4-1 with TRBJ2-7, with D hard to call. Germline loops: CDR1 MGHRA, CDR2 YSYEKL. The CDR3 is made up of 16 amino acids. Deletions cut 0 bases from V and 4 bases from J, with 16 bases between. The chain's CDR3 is CASSQDRLVPDYEQYF. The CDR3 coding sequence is TGCGCCAGCAGCCAAGATCGGCTAGTCCCTGATTACGAGCAGTACTTC.

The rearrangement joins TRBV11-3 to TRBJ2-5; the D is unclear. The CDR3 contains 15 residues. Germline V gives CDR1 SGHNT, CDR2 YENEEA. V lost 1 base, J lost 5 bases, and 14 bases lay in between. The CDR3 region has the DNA TGTGCCAGCAGCTTAGCCGTAACGGGTGGTGAGACCCAGTACTTC. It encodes CASSLAVTGGETQYF.

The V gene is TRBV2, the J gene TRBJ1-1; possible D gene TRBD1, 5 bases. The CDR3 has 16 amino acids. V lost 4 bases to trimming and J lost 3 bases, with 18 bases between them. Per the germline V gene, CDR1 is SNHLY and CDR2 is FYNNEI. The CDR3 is CASSVQKLGPYTEAFF. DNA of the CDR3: TGTGCCAGCAGTGTACAAAAATTGGGGCCATACACTGAAGCTTTCTTT.

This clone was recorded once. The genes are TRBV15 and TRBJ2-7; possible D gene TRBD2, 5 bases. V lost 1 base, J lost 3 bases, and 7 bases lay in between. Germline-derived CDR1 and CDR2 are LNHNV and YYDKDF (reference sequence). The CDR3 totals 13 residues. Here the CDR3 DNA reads TGTGCCACCAGCAGAGCCGGGGACTACGAGCAGTACTTC. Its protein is CATSRAGDYEQYF.

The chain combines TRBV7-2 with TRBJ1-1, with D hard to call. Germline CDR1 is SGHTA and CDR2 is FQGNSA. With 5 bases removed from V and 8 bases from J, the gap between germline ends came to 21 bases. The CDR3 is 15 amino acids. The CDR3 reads CASSIQPAGGSEAFF. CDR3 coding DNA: TGTGCCAGCAGCATACAGCCGGCGGGAGGTTCCGAAGCTTTCTTT. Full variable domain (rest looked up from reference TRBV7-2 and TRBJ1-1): GAGVSQSPSNKVTEKGKDVELRCDPISGHTALYWYRQSLGQGLEFLIYFQGNSAPDKSGLPSDRFSAERTGGSVSTLTIQRTQQEDSAVYLCASSIQPAGGSEAFFGQGTRLTVV.

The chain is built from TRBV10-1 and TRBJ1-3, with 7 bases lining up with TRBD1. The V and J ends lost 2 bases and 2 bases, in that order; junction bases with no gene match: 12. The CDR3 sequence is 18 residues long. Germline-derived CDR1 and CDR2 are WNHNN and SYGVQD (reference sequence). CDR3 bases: TGCGCCAGCAGTGAGGTAAACAGGGGCTTAAGCCCTGGAAACACCATATATTTT. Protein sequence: CASSEVNRGLSPGNTIYF.

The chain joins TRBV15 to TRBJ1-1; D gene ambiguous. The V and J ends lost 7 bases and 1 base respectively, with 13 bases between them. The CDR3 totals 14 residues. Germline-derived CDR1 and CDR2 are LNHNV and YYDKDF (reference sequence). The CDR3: CATISVSGNTEAFF. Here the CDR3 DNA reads TGTGCCACCATTTCAGTCTCAGGGAACACTGAAGCTTTCTTT. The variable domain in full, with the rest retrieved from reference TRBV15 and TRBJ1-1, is DAMVIQNPRYQVTQFGKPVTLSCSQTLNHNVMYWYQQKSSQAPKLLFHYYDKDFNNEADTPDNFQSRRPNTSFCFLDIRSPGLGDTAMYLCATISVSGNTEAFFGQGTRLTVV.

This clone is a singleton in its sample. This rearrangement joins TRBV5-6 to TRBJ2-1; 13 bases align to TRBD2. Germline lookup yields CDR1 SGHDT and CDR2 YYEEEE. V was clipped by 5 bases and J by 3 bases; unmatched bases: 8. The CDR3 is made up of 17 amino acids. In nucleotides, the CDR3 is TGTGCCAGCAGTTATAGGACTAGCGGGGGTTACTACAATGAGCAGTTCTTC. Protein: CASSYRTSGGYYNEQFF.

The CDR3: CASSLETGGYTEAFF. CDR3 bases: TGTGCCAGCAGCCTAGAGACAGGGGGGTACACTGAAGCTTTCTTT. The chain employs TRBV7-8 and TRBJ1-1; 9 bases are shared with TRBD1. The CDR3 extends over 15 amino acids. Losses at the gene ends were 5 bases for V and 3 bases for J; bases not matched to a gene: 7. The germline V gene encodes CDR1 SGHVS and CDR2 FQNEAQ.

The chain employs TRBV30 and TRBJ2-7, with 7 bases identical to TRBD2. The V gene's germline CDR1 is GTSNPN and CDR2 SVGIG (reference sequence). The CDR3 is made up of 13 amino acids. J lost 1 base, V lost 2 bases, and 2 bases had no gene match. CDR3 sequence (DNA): TGTGCCTGGAGTATGGGGGGGTCCTACGAGCAGTACTTC. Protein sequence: CAWSMGGSYEQYF.

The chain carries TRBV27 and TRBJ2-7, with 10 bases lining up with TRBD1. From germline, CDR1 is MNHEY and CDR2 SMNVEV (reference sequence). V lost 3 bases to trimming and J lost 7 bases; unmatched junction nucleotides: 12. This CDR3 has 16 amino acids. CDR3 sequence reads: CASSFEWTGGRGEQYF. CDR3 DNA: TGTGCCAGCAGTTTTGAATGGACAGGGGGTCGGGGAGAGCAGTACTTC.

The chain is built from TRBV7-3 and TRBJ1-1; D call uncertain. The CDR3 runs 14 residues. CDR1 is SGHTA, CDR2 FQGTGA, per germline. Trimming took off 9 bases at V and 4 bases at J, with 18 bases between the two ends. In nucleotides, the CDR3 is TGTGCCAGTTCTAAAGCCCGGGATCTCACTGAAGCTTTCTTT. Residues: CASSKARDLTEAFF.

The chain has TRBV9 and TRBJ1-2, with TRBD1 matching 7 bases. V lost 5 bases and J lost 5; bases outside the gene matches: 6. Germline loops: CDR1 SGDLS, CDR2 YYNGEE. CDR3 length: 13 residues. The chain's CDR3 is CASSTDREYGYTF. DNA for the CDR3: TGTGCCAGCAGTACTGACAGGGAATATGGCTACACCTTC. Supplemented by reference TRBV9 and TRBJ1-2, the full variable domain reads DSGVTQTPKHLITATGQRVTLRCSPRSGDLSVYWYQQSLDQGLQFLIQYYNGEERAKGNILERFSAQQFPDLHSELNLSSLELGDSALYFCASSTDREYGYTFGSGTRLTVV.